This T cell receptor (beta chain) stems from a study of beta chain features in type 1 diabetes (dated by TCRdb to about 2018). Study-level background: Patients and healthy donors did not differ in mean age, gender distribution, total cell number or subset yield. A total of some 110 million sorted cells were examined across all samples, and the number of cells per subset was strongly correlated with RNA yield. The study compared TCRB repertoires of sorted circulating CD4+ T cell subsets between recently diagnosed type 1 diabetes patients and matched healthy donors. Naive and central memory subsets were obtained from all 28 donors, but regulatory and stem cell-like memory subsets were isolated from only 8 patients and roughly eight healthy donors. Results and caveats for the whole study, not just this receptor: Fewer insertions and more nucleotide deletions at VDJ recombination sites were observed in patients with type 1 diabetes, implying thymic rearrangement abnormalities. Shorter templates might be favored by PCR, yet because patient and control samples were amplified and corrected together, any such skew would affect both groups equally. Because cDNA rather than genomic DNA was sequenced, highly expressing activated cells could have been over-represented, although no difference in activation and CD3 levels was found between groups. In all four CD4+ subsets, TCRB CDR3 length was moderately but significantly shorter in type 1 diabetes patients. HLA sub-analyses involved small numbers of individuals, so any influence of HLA type on TCRB rearrangement remained unresolved. Naive, central memory and regulatory TCRB repertoires appeared to be more alike among patients than among healthy donors.

Turning to this clone: It lacks a known antigen. No base qualities exist here, and no much larger clone lies one base off it.

The entire isolated RNA was reverse transcribed using the High Capacity cDNA Reverse Transcription Kit, and thus expressed TCRB transcripts were sequenced. Deep immunoSEQ sequencing was applied to naive, central memory and regulatory T cell samples, giving an average of roughly 3.5 million total reads per sample. Sorted cells were lysed in RLT buffer and RNA was extracted with DNase-treated RNeasy Micro or Mini kits, depending on cell number. To prevent cross-contamination, each cell subset was processed individually, whereas patient and healthy donor samples were processed jointly. The immunoSEQ multiplex PCR was used to amplify TCRB sequences from cDNA, generating 87-bp fragments that spanned the CDR3 region. The amplicons were sequenced using the Illumina HiSeq platform. Per the authors' processing: Synthetic template baselines were used to correct PCR bias computationally, reads within Hamming distance 2 were collapsed, and singletons that could not be merged were discarded. Reads were aligned against IMGT so that V, D and J genes, CDR3 length and insertions or deletions at six rearrangement sites could be assigned. Within each subset, clonotype counts were normalized to the number of sorted cells before true diversity and Gini coefficients were calculated with the tcR R package. Repertoire sharing was quantified using the overlap coefficient calculated on TCRB nucleotide sequences. Out-of-frame TCRB sequences from naive cells were analyzed as a proxy for the pre-selection repertoire. In its TCRdb copy, this immuneACCESS table keeps in-frame sequences only and misses some clones. Where compared with another copy, unresolved V genes explain less than half of these, and the others have no known cause. The DNA gave D and trimming, while V, J and clone size come from that table. Counted in this sample were 850,000 to 900,000 clones; around a sixth of them appeared once. In total, the top ten clones hold about 0.025% of the sample.

Via the germline V gene, CDR1 is SGHVS and CDR2 FQNEAQ. The CDR3 sequence holds 13 residues, the cysteine and phenylalanine included. Kept here is only the CDR3 DNA, which spans 39 bases and is read in frame from base 1. V was cut back by 3 bases and J by 8 bases, leaving a gap of 13 bases between them. Each donor gave one peripheral blood draw, averaging approximately 0.12 L, which was collected into heparinised tubes. Naive, central memory, regulatory and stem cell-like memory CD4+ T cells were sorted on a BD FACSAria II using a panel including CD45RO, CCR7, CD25, CD127, CD95 and CD27. A purity above 98% was achieved for all sorted populations. PBMCs were separated immediately by Lymphoprep density gradient centrifugation and were stained directly, without being cultured. To minimize batch effects, samples were stained and sorted in pairs, one healthy donor with one patient per experiment.

The clonotype originates from a woman aged 18-35 years in good health. Rearrangement joined TRBV7-8 to TRBJ1-2, and TRBD1 may be the D gene, going by 6 matching bases. Source material: naive CD4+ T cells from blood. The cell subset or site label on this specimen signifies: true naive CD4+ T cells. DNA sequence: TGTGCCAGCAGCTTCCAGGGAGGGGGAGGCTACACCTTC. Translated, it gives CASSFQGGGGYTF.